The TCR beta chain described here comes from a study of T-cell memory formation after mild COVID-19. Overall study context: Most TCR clusters belonged to a single donor.

This clonotype showed up just a few times. The antigen remains undetermined. Findings and limits, study-wide: Clones from the second wave (peaking day 37) had unconfirmed SARS-CoV-2 specificity. Balance between CD4 and CD8 was seen in clones contracting day 15 to 85, and a CD4+ lean was seen in later expanders.

Using its own MiXCR run on the 5' RACE reads, TCRdb lists one record per CDR3 protein. The sample contains 500,000 to 600,000 distinct CDR3 sequences, about a sixth of which appear only once. This sequence originates from an adult woman who had mild COVID-19 (a few samples of this study predate the infection). Cell type and time point are not known. The sequencing input was PBMCs or a T cell subset sorted from them (not recorded which).

The CDR3 is CASSRHGEQFF. The CDR3 DNA reads as TGTGCCAGCAGCCGTCACGGGGAGCAGTTCTTC. The gene calls are TRBV6-5 and TRBJ2-1, with D unclear. Germline assignment: CDR1 MNHEY and CDR2 SVGAGI. CDR3 length equals 11 residues. The V gene lost 6 bases and the J gene lost 10 bases, with 10 bases spanning the gap.